These 2 T cell receptor beta chains were sequenced from one sample in a study of T cell repertoires in cytomegalovirus infection. TCRdb reprocessed the reads via MiXCR and lists one record per CDR3 protein. The profile covers 150,000 to 200,000 distinct CDR3 sequences, with 8.5% to 10% appearing a single time and about 4.6% taken by the ten largest. The sample taken for sequencing was PBMCs. The origin of the receptors is a human donor in good health (CMV status not recorded). Some clones in this sample may be carry-over from other donors' samples.

This clonotype was observed at least ten times. The chain recombines TRBV10-3 with TRBJ2-3; D perhaps matches TRBD1 (6 bases). Germline-derived CDR1 and CDR2 are ENHRY and SYGVKD. V was shortened by 3 bases and J by 3 bases, with 13 bases between the two germline ends. The CDR3 runs to 15 residues. CDR3 sequence: CAISEGQGRTDTQYF. In nucleotides, the CDR3 is TGTGCCATCAGTGAAGGGCAGGGGCGGACAGATACGCAGTATTTT.

Ten or more counts support this clonotype. V gene TRBV11-2 combines with J gene TRBJ2-2; D ambiguous. CDR3 size: 14 residues. The germline V and J ends were trimmed by 4 bases and 2 bases, with 8 bases remaining between them. The V gene's germline CDR1 is SGHAT and CDR2 FQNNGV. CDR3 residues: CASSWARNTGELFF. The DNA of the CDR3 is TGTGCCAGCAGCTGGGCCAGAAACACCGGGGAGCTGTTTTTT.